This T cell receptor (beta chain) was sequenced during a study of technical replicates of blood from several donors. Assay used: immunoSEQ multiplex PCR; TCRdb lists only in-frame clones, some missing. This table has tens of thousands of clones, 85% to 95% appearing once. V lost 0 bases, J lost 3 bases, and 6 bases stayed unmatched. Germline V lookup: CDR1 SGHRS, CDR2 YFSETQ. The CDR3 has 16 amino acids. This clone was picked up one time. This chain connects TRBV5-1 to TRBJ2-3; 8 bases fit TRBD2. The clonotype comes from a human donor in good health. The material sequenced was T cells isolated from PBMCs. The CDR3 nucleotides are TGCGCCAGCAGCTTGGAGGCGGGAGGAAGGACAGATACGCAGTATTTT. Encoded protein: CASSLEAGGRTDTQYF. Variable domain in full (rest from reference TRBV5-1 and TRBJ2-3): KAGVTQTPRYLIKTRGQQVTLSCSPISGHRSVSWYQQTPGQGLQFLFEYFSETQRNKGNFPGRFSGRQFSNSRSEMNVSTLELGDSALYLCASSLEAGGRTDTQYFGPGTRLTVL.